The 13 T cell receptor beta chains given below trace back to one sample, sequenced in a study of T cell clonality in common variable immunodeficiency (dated by TCRdb to 2015 to 2017). The library was built by means of the immunoSEQ multiplex PCR assay. TCRdb holds this immuneACCESS table with in-frame rearrangements only. Some clones are missing; in checked studies, unresolved V genes explain under half, and the rest has no known cause. The table for this sample lists around 39,000 clones, none of them counted only once. 0.95% of the sample is taken by the ten largest. Sequencing was done on a sample of peripheral blood mononuclear cells. These receptors were taken from a person aged 18-70 years in good health.

This clone was picked up many times. With the read ending 3 residues before the CDR3 end, the germline J gene is used to fill in that end. The chain couples TRBV30 to TRBJ1-6, with a weak D call TRBD1 (6 bases). Germline assignment: CDR1 GTSNPN and CDR2 SVGIG (reference sequence). Deletions cut 0 bases from V and 9 bases from J, with 15 bases between. This CDR3 is 15 amino acids long. CDR3 in amino acids: CAWSVLSGDGSPLHF. The CDR3 bases that were read are TGTGCCTGGAGTGTACTTTCAGGGGATGGTTCACCC.

This clone was recorded at least ten times. From the germline J gene comes the end of the CDR3, since the read stops 3 residues before it. This chain connects TRBV18 to TRBJ2-3; 12 nucleotides line up with TRBD2. The V segment lost 1 base and the J segment 6 bases; nucleotides outside the gene matches: 11. Per the germline V gene, CDR1 is KGHSH and CDR2 is LQKENI. The CDR3 consists of 18 residues. CDR3 in amino acids: CASSPRRLAGGPTDTQYF. Partial CDR3 DNA: TGTGCCAGCTCACCACGTCGGCTAGCGGGGGGGCCGACGGATACG. Combining the CDR3 with reference TRBV18 and TRBJ2-3 gives the whole variable domain NAGVMQNPRHLVRRRGQEARLRCSPMKGHSHVYWYRQLPEEGLKFMVYLQKENIIDESGMPKERFSAEFPKEGPSILRIQQVVRGDSAAYFCASSPRRLAGGPTDTQYFGPGTRLTVL.

This clone was seen many times. The CDR3 goes on 3 residues after the read ends, and that part is filled in from the germline J gene. V gene TRBV19 combines with J gene TRBJ1-1; D ambiguous. V was clipped by 3 bases and J by 0 bases, with 14 bases between them. This CDR3 comprises 16 residues. Germline assignment: CDR1 LNHDA and CDR2 SQIVND (reference sequence). CDR3: CASSISGFTLNTEAFF. Partial CDR3 DNA: TGTGCCAGTAGTATCTCGGGGTTTACCTTGAACACTGAA.

This clone has ten or more counts. The CDR3 end is not reached by the read, which stops 3 residues before it; the germline J gene fills it in. This chain connects TRBV4-1 to TRBJ2-7, with 7 bases matching TRBD1. The CDR3 length is 15 residues. The germline CDR1 and CDR2 sequences are MGHRA and YSYEKL. V was clipped by 6 bases and J by 0 bases; unmatched bases: 8. The DNA read from the CDR3 is TGCGCCAGCAGGAGGGAGACAGGGAGCTCCTACGAG. This gives the protein CASRRETGSSYE. From start to end, the CDR3 is CASRRETGSSYEQYF.

This clone was found many times. From the germline J gene comes the end of the CDR3, since the read stops 3 residues before it. The J gene is TRBJ2-3, the V gene TRBV27; 13 bases map to TRBD2. V was clipped by 5 bases and J by 1 base; unmatched bases: 6. The length of the CDR3 is 17 residues. Germline CDR1 is MNHEY and CDR2 is SMNVEV (reference sequence). CDR3 DNA (partial): TGTGCCAGCAGTCTGACTAGCGGGAGGTCGCGCACAGATACG. Amino acids: CASSLTSGRSRTDT. In full, the CDR3 reads CASSLTSGRSRTDTQYF.

In regard to this clone: Read sequence stops 3 residues before the CDR3 end, and the germline J gene provides the missing end. The chain joins TRBV6-1 to TRBJ2-5; possible D gene TRBD2, 6 bases. CDR1 MNHNS and CDR2 SASEGT come from the germline V gene. V was trimmed by 2 bases and J by 7 bases, leaving 17 bases between them. The CDR3 is 15 amino acids. The CDR3 here is CASSEWAGSWGTQYF. The sequenced part of the CDR3 DNA is TGTGCCAGCAGTGAATGGGCGGGGTCCTGGGGGACC.

This clone was recorded at least ten times. Read coverage stops 3 residues before the CDR3 terminus; the germline J gene supplies the remainder. This chain links TRBV12-3 or TRBV12-4 with TRBJ2-7; D may be TRBD1 (6 bases). V dropped 10 bases and J dropped 2 bases, with 18 bases sitting between them. This CDR3 is 14 amino acids long. CDR3 residues: CANSLHRVAYEQYF. The DNA read from the CDR3 is TGTGCCAACTCCCTCCACAGGGTGGCCTACGAG.

In this sample, this clone turned up many times. The read finishes 3 residues shy of the CDR3 end, and the germline J gene is used to complete it. V and J are TRBV18 and TRBJ2-1, with D maybe TRBD2 (7 bases). The CDR3 is made up of 14 amino acids. Trimming stripped 6 bases from V and 3 bases from J, with 12 bases between. CDR1 and CDR2 from the germline V gene are KGHSH and LQKENI. CDR3 protein: CASSGGAIYNEQFF. CDR3 DNA (partial): TGTGCCAGCTCGGGGGGGGCCATCTACAATGAG.

This clone was recorded at least ten times. The read ends 3 residues early relative to the CDR3; the germline J gene fills the gap. The chain couples TRBV20-1 to TRBJ1-2; tentative D call: TRBD1 (6 bases). Germline V lookup: CDR1 DFQATT, CDR2 SNEGSKA (reference sequence). The CDR3 loop spans 15 amino acids. V shed 2 bases and J shed 0 bases, with 13 bases lying between them. The sequenced CDR3 bases are TGCAGTGCTAGAAACAGGGTGACCACTAACTATGGC. This codes for CSARNRVTTNYG. Given in full, the CDR3 is CSARNRVTTNYGYTF.

This clone was detected ten times or more. The read is 3 residues too short to cover the CDR3 end, so that end is filled in from the germline J gene. The chain joins TRBV15 to TRBJ2-5; 11 bases are a match to TRBD1. The CDR3 spans 14 residues. Germline assignment: CDR1 LNHNV and CDR2 YYDKDF (reference sequence). The ends lost 3 bases at V and 4 bases at J; junction bases unmatched: 1. CDR3 bases read: TGTGCCACCAGCAGGGACAGGGGGCTAGAGACC. Translated, it gives CATSRDRGLET. The whole CDR3 sequence reads CATSRDRGLETQYF.

This clone was recorded many times. The read finishes 3 residues shy of the CDR3 end, and the germline J gene is used to complete it. This chain joins TRBV5-1 and TRBJ2-5; the match to TRBD2 covers 8 bases. V dropped 2 bases and J dropped 5; count of bases not matched to a gene: 17. Germline-derived CDR1 and CDR2 are SGHRS and YFSETQ. The CDR3 contains 18 residues. The CDR3 reads CASSFGALAGDWGETQYF. The CDR3 DNA, read in part, is TGCGCCAGCAGCTTCGGCGCGCTAGCGGGCGACTGGGGGGAGACC.

This clone appeared a few times. The DNA ends 3 residues before the CDR3 does, and the rest of the CDR3 is filled in from the germline J gene. The chain has TRBV7-6 and TRBJ1-6, with a tentative D call TRBD1 (5 bases). Trimming removed 2 bases from V and 10 bases from J, with 9 bases in between. Germline values: CDR1 SGHVS, CDR2 FNYEAQ. The CDR3 has 13 amino acids. CDR3 region: CASSLRGTSPLHF. The CDR3 DNA, read in part, is TGTGCCAGCAGCTTAAGGGGAACCTCACCC.

This clone occurred many times. CDR3 DNA (partial): TGCGCCAGCAGCCAATTCTCGGCGGGCAGCTATGGC. This translates into CASSQFSAGSYG. Given in full, the CDR3 is CASSQFSAGSYGYTF. The rearrangement uses TRBV4-1 and TRBJ1-2; D remains ambiguous. The read ends 3 residues before the CDR3 terminus; that terminus is restored from the germline J gene. Trimming stripped 2 bases from V and 4 bases from J, with 14 bases between. Per the germline V gene, CDR1 is MGHRA and CDR2 is YSYEKL. This CDR3 contains 15 residues.